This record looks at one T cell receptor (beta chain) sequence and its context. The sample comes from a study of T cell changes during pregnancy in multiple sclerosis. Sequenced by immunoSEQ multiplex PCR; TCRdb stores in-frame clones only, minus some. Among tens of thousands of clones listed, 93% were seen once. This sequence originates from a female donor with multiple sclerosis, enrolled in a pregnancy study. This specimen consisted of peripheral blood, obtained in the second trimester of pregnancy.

This CDR3 reads CASSRDYQETQYF. DNA for the CDR3: TGTGCCAGCAGCCGGGACTATCAAGAGACCCAGTACTTC. This chain connects TRBV5-4 to TRBJ2-5, with 7 bases matching TRBD2. The CDR3 covers 13 residues. Germline assignment: CDR1 SGHNT and CDR2 YYREEE (reference sequence). Trimming took 4 bases from V and 2 from J; bases not matched to a gene: 2. The full variable domain, completed using reference TRBV5-4 and TRBJ2-5, is ETGVTQSPTHLIKTRGQQVTLRCSSQSGHNTVSWYQQALGQGPQFIFQYYREEENGRGNFPPRFSGLQFPNYSSELNVNALELDDSALYLCASSRDYQETQYFGPGTRLLVL.